These 15 T cell receptor beta chains came from one sample sequenced in a study of blood T cell repertoires in COVID-19. Profiled with immunoSEQ multiplex PCR; TCRdb holds only in-frame clones, not every one. This table has some 170,000 clones, about 92% appearing once. Sequenced material: peripheral blood. All receptors come from a man aged 55-75 years with active or convalescent COVID-19.

The chain joins TRBV2 to TRBJ2-3, with 7 bases fitting TRBD2. Trimming removed 6 bases from V and 1 base from J; junction bases left unmatched: 7. This CDR3 is 15 amino acids long. Germline V CDR1 and CDR2: SNHLY, FYNNEI. The DNA for the CDR3 is TGTGCCAGCAGAAAACTAGCGTCGGGCACAGATACGCAGTATTTT. As protein: CASRKLASGTDTQYF.

The V call is TRBV7-9, the J call TRBJ2-2; 13 bases are a match to TRBD2. The junction had 7 bases not matched to a gene; V was cut back by 5 bases and J by 4 bases. Germline CDR1 and CDR2: SEHNR and FQNEAQ (reference sequence). This CDR3 has 17 residues. CDR3 region: CASSPSGLAGITGELFF. The CDR3 nucleotides read TGTGCCAGCAGCCCGTCGGGACTAGCGGGGATCACCGGGGAGCTGTTTTTT.

The chain carries TRBV2 and TRBJ1-2; 11 bases match TRBD1. The germline gives CDR1 SNHLY, CDR2 FYNNEI. The CDR3 extends over 15 amino acids. With V trimmed by 8 bases and J by 4 bases, 9 bases remained unmatched. The CDR3, as DNA: TGTGCCAGCGGGCGGACAGGGGGCACCCTCTATGGCTACACCTTC. Amino acid sequence: CASGRTGGTLYGYTF.

V is TRBV11-1 and J is TRBJ1-6; 8 bases are a match to TRBD1. V was clipped by 5 bases and J by 7 bases; unmatched bases: 7. Germline V CDR1 and CDR2: SGHAT, FQDESV (reference sequence). The CDR3 is 15 amino acids. CDR3 bases: TGTGCCAGCAGCGGGCGGACAGGGCGAAATTCACCCCTCCACTTT. Translating gives CASSGRTGRNSPLHF.

The rearrangement uses TRBV9 and TRBJ1-4, with 8 bases matching TRBD1. The length of the CDR3 is 15 residues. Unmatched junction bases numbered 7, after V lost 3 bases and J lost 6 bases. Germline assignment: CDR1 SGDLS and CDR2 YYNGEE. Here the CDR3 reads CASSASGGADEKLFF. The CDR3 bases are TGTGCCAGCAGCGCCTCAGGGGGCGCGGATGAAAAACTGTTTTTT.

The rearrangement joins TRBV6-6 to TRBJ2-3, with D possibly matching TRBD2 (6 bases). The CDR3 spans 13 residues. Trimming removed 5 bases at V and 6 bases at J, with 12 bases between. Germline CDR1 is MNHNY and CDR2 is SVGAGI (reference sequence). CDR3 bases: TGTGCCAGCAGTCCCTATAGCGGCGATACGCAGTATTTT. Its protein product is CASSPYSGDTQYF.

The chain joins TRBV7-8 to TRBJ1-5; tentative D call: TRBD1 (5 bases). Germline V gene lookup returns CDR1 SGHVS and CDR2 FQNEAQ. This CDR3 is 15 amino acids long. V dropped 1 base and J dropped 3 bases, with 10 bases sitting between them. CDR3 residues: CASSLETANNQPQHF. The CDR3 coding sequence is TGTGCCAGCAGCTTAGAGACAGCGAACAATCAGCCCCAGCATTTT.

The sample holds one count of this clone. This chain connects TRBV6-2 or TRBV6-3 to TRBJ2-3; 7 nucleotides match TRBD2. Per the germline V gene, CDR1 is MNHEY and CDR2 is SVGEGT. The CDR3 spans 15 residues. Losses at the gene ends were 5 bases for V and 1 base for J; bases not matched to a gene: 6. The DNA for the CDR3 is TGTGCCAGCAGTGACTTCGCGGGGGGCACAGATACGCAGTATTTT. Amino acid sequence: CASSDFAGGTDTQYF.

The V gene is TRBV10-3, the J gene TRBJ2-1; 16 bases are a match to TRBD2. CDR3 length: 19 amino acids. Germline V gene data show CDR1 as ENHRY and CDR2 as SYGVKD. V lost 6 bases, J lost 8 bases, and 16 bases stayed unmatched. CDR3 nucleotide sequence: TGTGCCATCAGACTCAGCCCGGGACTAGCGGGGGGGCTTGGGGATGAGCAGTTCTTC. Translating it yields CAIRLSPGLAGGLGDEQFF.

The rearrangement uses TRBV6-1 and TRBJ2-4; D not resolved. Trimming shortened V by 0 bases and J by 3 bases, and 9 bases separated the two germline ends. The germline V gene has CDR1 MNHNS and CDR2 SASEGT. This CDR3 has 15 amino acids. CDR3 region: CASSEAGPGKNIQYF. The DNA of the CDR3 is TGTGCCAGCAGTGAAGCCGGCCCGGGCAAAAACATTCAGTACTTC.

The V and J genes are TRBV27 and TRBJ1-2; tentative D call: TRBD1 (5 bases). The CDR3 sequence is 14 residues long. Trimming removed 0 bases at V and 8 bases at J, with 13 bases between. Germline V gene data show CDR1 as MNHEY and CDR2 as SMNVEV (reference sequence). CDR3 in amino acids: CASSLSPTAMGYTF. The CDR3 bases are TGTGCCAGCAGTTTATCCCCGACAGCCATGGGCTACACCTTC.

The chain combines TRBV7-9 with TRBJ2-4, with D possibly matching TRBD1 (6 bases). Germline V gives CDR1 SEHNR, CDR2 FQNEAQ (reference sequence). V was pared by 5 bases and J by 0 bases, with 11 bases between. The CDR3 is 15 residues long. The CDR3 coding sequence is TGTGCCAGCAGCCCCAGGGGTTCAGCCAAAAACATTCAGTACTTC. Translation gives CASSPRGSAKNIQYF.

The chain has TRBV6-5 and TRBJ2-2; D is perhaps TRBD1 (5 bases). This CDR3 is 14 amino acids long. V dropped 6 bases and J dropped 1 base, with 9 bases sitting between them. Germline values: CDR1 MNHEY, CDR2 SVGAGI. CDR3 in DNA: TGTGCCAGCAGACCCGACAGGAACACCGGGGAGCTGTTTTTT. Translating gives CASRPDRNTGELFF.

The rearrangement joins TRBV30 to TRBJ2-2, with TRBD2 matching 8 bases. Looked up from germline, CDR1 is GTSNPN and CDR2 is SVGIG (reference sequence). The ends lost 4 bases at V and 7 bases at J; junction bases unmatched: 5. This CDR3 has 13 residues. The CDR3 DNA reads TGTGCCTGGAAAGCGGGAGTGGGCGGGGAGCTGTTTTTT. It codes for CAWKAGVGGELFF. The complete variable domain, with remaining parts taken from reference TRBV30 and TRBJ2-2, reads SQTIHQWPATLVQPVGSPLSLECTVEGTSNPNLYWYRQAAGRGLQLLFYSVGIGQISSEVPQNLSASRPQDRQFILSSKKLLLSDSGFYLCAWKAGVGGELFFGEGSRLTVL.

This chain uses TRBV5-1 with TRBJ1-6; perhaps TRBD1 as D (5 bases). The CDR3 length is 13 residues. Trimming pared 4 bases from V and 9 bases from J, leaving 11 bases between. CDR1 and CDR2 (germline): SGHRS, YFSETQ. The CDR3 sequence: CASSKDTTSPLHF. DNA for the CDR3: TGCGCCAGCAGCAAGGACACCACTTCACCCCTCCACTTT.